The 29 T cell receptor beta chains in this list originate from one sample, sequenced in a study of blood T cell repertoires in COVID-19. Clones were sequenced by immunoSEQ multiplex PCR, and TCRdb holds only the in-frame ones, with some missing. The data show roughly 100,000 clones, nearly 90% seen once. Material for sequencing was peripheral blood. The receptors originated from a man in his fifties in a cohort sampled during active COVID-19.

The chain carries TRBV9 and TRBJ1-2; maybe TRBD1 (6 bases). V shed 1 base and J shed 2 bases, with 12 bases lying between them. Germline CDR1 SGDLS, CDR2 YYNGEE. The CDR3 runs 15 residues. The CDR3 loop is CASSVLDQGNYGYTF. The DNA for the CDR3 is TGTGCCAGCAGCGTACTCGATCAGGGGAACTATGGCTACACCTTC.

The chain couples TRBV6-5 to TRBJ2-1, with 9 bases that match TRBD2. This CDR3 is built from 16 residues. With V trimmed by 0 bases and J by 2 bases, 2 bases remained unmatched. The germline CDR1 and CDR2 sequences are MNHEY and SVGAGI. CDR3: CASSYSASGAYNEQFF. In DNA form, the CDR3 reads TGTGCCAGCAGTTACTCGGCTAGCGGGGCCTACAATGAGCAGTTCTTC.

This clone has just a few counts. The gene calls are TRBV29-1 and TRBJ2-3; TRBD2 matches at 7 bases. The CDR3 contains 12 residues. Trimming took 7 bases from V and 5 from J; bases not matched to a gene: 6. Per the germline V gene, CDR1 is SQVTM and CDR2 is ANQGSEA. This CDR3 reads CSGNRGVDTQYF. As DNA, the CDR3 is TGCAGCGGTAACCGGGGGGTAGATACGCAGTATTTT.

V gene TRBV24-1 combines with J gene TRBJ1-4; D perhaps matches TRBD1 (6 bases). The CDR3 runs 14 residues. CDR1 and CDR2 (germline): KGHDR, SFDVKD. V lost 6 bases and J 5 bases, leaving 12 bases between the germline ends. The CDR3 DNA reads TGTGCCACCAGTTCCGGACAGTTGAATGAAAAACTGTTTTTT. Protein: CATSSGQLNEKLFF.

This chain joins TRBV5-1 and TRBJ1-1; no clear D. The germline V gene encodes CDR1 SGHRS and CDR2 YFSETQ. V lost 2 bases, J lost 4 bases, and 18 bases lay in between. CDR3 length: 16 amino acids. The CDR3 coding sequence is TGCGCCAGCAGCTTAGCGGACGGCCGCCGGGGCACTGAAGCTTTCTTT. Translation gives CASSLADGRRGTEAFF.

The CDR3 DNA reads TGTGCCAGCAGCGACTGGGCAGGCCGCAAAAACATTCAGTACTTC. Translated: CASSDWAGRKNIQYF. The rearrangement joins TRBV9 to TRBJ2-4; D is undetermined. The CDR3 has 15 residues. V was pared by 3 bases and J by 3 bases, with 13 bases between. Germline values: CDR1 SGDLS, CDR2 YYNGEE.

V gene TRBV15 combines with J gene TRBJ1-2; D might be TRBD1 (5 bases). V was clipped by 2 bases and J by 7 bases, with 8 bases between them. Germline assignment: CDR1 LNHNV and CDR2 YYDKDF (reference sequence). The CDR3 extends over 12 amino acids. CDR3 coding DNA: TGTGCCACCAGCAGAACAGGTTTTGGCTACACCTTC. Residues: CATSRTGFGYTF. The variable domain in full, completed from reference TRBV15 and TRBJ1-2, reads DAMVIQNPRYQVTQFGKPVTLSCSQTLNHNVMYWYQQKSSQAPKLLFHYYDKDFNNEADTPDNFQSRRPNTSFCFLDIRSPGLGDTAMYLCATSRTGFGYTFGSGTRLTVV.

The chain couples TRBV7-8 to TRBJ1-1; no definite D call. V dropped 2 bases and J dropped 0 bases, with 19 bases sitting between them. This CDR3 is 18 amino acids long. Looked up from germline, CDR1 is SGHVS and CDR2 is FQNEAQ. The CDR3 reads CASSLLGETNNMNTEAFF. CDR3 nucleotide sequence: TGTGCCAGCAGCTTACTGGGAGAAACTAATAACATGAACACTGAAGCTTTCTTT.

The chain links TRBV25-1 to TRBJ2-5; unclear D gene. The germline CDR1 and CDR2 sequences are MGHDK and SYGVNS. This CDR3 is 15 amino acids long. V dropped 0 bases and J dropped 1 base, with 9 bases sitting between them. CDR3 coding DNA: TGTGCCAGCAGTGAATATTGGGCTATCCAAGAGACCCAGTACTTC. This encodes CASSEYWAIQETQYF.

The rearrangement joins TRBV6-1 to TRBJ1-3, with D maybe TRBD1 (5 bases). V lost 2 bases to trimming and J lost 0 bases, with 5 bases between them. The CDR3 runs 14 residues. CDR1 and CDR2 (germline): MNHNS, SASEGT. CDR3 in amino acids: CASSEQGSGNTIYF. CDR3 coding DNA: TGTGCCAGCAGTGAACAGGGCTCTGGAAACACCATATATTTT.

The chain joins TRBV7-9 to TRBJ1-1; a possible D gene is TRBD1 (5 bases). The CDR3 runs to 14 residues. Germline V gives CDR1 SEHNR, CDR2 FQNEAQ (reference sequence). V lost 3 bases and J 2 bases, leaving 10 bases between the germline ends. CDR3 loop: CASSLAGYNTEAFF. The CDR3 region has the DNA TGTGCCAGCAGCTTGGCAGGGTACAACACTGAAGCTTTCTTT.

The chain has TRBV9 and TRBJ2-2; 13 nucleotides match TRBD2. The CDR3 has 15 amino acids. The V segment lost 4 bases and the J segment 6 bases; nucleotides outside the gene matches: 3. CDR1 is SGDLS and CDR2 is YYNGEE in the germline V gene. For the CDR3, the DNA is TGTGCCAGCAGCTGGACTAGCGGGGGTTCCGGGGAGCTGTTTTTT. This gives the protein CASSWTSGGSGELFF.

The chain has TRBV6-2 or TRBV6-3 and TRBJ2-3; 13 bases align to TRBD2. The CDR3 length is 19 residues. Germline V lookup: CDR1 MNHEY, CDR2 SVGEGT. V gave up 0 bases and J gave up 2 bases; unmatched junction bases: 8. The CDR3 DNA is TGTGCCAGCAGTTACTCGATCTGGACTAGCGGGGGTCTCACAGATACGCAGTATTTT. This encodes CASSYSIWTSGGLTDTQYF.

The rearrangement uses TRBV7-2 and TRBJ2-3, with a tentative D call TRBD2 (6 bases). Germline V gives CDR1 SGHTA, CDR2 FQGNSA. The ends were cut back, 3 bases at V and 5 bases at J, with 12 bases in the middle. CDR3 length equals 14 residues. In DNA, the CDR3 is TGTGCCAGCAGCTTTACTAGCTACGGAGATACGCAGTATTTT. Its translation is CASSFTSYGDTQYF.

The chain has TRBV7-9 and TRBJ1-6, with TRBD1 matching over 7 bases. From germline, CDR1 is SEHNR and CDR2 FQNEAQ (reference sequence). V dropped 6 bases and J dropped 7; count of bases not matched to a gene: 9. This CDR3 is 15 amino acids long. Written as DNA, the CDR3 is TGTGCCAGCAGTCCCAACAGGGGAGAGAATTCACCCCTCCACTTT. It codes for CASSPNRGENSPLHF.

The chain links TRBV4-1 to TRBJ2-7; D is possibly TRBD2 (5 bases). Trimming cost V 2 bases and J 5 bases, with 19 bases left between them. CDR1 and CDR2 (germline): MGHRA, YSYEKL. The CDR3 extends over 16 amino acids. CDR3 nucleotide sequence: TGCGCCAGCAGCCAACGCTGGACTTCCTTGGGCAACGAGCAGTACTTC. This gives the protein CASSQRWTSLGNEQYF.

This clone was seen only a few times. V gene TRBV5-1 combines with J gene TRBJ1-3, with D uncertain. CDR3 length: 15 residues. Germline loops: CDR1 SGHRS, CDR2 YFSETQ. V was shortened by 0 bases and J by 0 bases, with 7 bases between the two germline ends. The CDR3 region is CASSLDQSSGNTIYF. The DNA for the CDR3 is TGCGCCAGCAGCTTGGATCAGTCCTCTGGAAACACCATATATTTT. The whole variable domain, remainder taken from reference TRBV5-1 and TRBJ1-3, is KAGVTQTPRYLIKTRGQQVTLSCSPISGHRSVSWYQQTPGQGLQFLFEYFSETQRNKGNFPGRFSGRQFSNSRSEMNVSTLELGDSALYLCASSLDQSSGNTIYFGEGSWLTVV.

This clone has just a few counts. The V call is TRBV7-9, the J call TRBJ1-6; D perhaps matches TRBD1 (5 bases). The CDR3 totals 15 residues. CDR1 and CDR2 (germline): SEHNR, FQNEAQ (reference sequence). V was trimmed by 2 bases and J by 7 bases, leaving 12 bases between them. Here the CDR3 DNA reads TGTGCCAGCAGCTTATCGGGGCGGGAAAATTCACCCCTCCACTTT. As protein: CASSLSGRENSPLHF.

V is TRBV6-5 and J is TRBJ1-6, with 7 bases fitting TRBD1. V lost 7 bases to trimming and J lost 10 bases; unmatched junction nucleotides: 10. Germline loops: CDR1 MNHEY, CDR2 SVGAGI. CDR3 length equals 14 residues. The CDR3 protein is CASIPGQRGSPLHF. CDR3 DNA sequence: TGTGCCAGCATCCCGGGACAGCGCGGGTCACCCCTCCACTTT.

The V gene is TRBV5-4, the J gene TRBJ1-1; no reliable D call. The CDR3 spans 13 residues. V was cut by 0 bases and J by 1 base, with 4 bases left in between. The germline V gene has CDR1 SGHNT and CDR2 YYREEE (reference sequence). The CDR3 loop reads CASSLGGNTEAFF. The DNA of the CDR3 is TGTGCCAGCAGCTTGGGCGGGAACACTGAAGCTTTCTTT.

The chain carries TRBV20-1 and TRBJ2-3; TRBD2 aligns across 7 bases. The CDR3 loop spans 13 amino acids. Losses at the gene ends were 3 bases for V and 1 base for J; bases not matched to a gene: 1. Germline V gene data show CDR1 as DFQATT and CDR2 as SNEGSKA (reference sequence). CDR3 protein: CSASGGGTDTQYF. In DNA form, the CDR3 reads TGCAGTGCTAGTGGGGGGGGCACAGATACGCAGTATTTT.

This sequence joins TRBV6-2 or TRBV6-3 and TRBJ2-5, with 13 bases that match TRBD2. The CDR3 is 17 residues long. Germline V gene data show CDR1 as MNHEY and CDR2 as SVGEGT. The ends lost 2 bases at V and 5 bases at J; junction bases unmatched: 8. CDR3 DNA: TGTGCCAGCAGTTACCCCAGACTAGCGGGGGGCTTCGAGACCCAGTACTTC. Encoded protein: CASSYPRLAGGFETQYF.

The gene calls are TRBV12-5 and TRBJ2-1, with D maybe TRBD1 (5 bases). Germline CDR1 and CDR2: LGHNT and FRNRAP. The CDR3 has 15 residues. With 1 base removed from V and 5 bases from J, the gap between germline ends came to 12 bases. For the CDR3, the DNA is TGTGCTAGTGGTTTGGCAGGGATCCGTGACAATGAGCAGTTCTTC. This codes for CASGLAGIRDNEQFF.

The CDR3 coding sequence is TGTGCCAGTAGTATTCCCACCCTAACCGCCGGACAGGGGGGGAATGAGCAGTTCTTC. This encodes CASSIPTLTAGQGGNEQFF. The V gene is TRBV19, the J gene TRBJ2-1; 10 bases agree with TRBD1. V lost 3 bases, J lost 7 bases, and 18 bases stayed unmatched. CDR3 length equals 19 residues. Germline assignment: CDR1 LNHDA and CDR2 SQIVND (reference sequence).

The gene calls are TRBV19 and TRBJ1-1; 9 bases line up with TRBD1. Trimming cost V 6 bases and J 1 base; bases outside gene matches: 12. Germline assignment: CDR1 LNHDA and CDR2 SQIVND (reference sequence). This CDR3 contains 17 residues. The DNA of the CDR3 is TGTGCCAGTAGCCAGGGACAGGGACTTACCCAGAACACTGAAGCTTTCTTT. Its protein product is CASSQGQGLTQNTEAFF. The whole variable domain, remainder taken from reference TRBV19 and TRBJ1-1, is DGGITQSPKYLFRKEGQNVTLSCEQNLNHDAMYWYRQDPGQGLRLIYYSQIVNDFQKGDIAEGYSVSREKKESFPLTVTSAQKNPTAFYLCASSQGQGLTQNTEAFFGQGTRLTVV.

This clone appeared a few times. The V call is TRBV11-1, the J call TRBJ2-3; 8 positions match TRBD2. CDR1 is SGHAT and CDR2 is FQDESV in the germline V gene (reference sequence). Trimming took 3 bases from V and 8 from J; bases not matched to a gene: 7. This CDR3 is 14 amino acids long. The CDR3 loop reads CASSFSGVLGTQYF. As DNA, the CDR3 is TGTGCCAGCAGCTTTAGCGGGGTATTAGGTACGCAGTATTTT.

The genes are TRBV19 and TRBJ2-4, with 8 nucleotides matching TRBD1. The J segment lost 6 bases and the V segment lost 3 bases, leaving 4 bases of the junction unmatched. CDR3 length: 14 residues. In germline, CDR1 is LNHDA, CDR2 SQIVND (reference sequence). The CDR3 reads CASSIRGRLNIQYF. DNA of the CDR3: TGTGCCAGTAGTATCAGGGGGCGTTTAAACATTCAGTACTTC.

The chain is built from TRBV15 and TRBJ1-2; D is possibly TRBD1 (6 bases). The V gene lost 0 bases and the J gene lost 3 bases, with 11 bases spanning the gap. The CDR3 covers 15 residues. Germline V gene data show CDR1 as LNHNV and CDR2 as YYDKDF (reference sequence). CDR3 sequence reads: CATSRDAGAHYGYTF. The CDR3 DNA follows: TGTGCCACCAGCAGAGACGCAGGGGCCCACTATGGCTACACCTTC.

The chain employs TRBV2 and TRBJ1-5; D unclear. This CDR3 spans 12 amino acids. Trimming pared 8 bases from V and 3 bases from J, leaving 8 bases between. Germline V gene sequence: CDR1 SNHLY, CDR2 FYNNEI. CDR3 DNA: TGTGCCAGCGCACAGCTCAATCAGCCCCAGCATTTT. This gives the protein CASAQLNQPQHF. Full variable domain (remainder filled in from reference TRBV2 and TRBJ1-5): EPEVTQTPSHQVTQMGQEVILRCVPISNHLYFYWYRQILGQKVEFLVSFYNNEISEKSEIFDDQFSVERPDGSNFTLKIRSTKLEDSAMYFCASAQLNQPQHFGDGTRLSIL.